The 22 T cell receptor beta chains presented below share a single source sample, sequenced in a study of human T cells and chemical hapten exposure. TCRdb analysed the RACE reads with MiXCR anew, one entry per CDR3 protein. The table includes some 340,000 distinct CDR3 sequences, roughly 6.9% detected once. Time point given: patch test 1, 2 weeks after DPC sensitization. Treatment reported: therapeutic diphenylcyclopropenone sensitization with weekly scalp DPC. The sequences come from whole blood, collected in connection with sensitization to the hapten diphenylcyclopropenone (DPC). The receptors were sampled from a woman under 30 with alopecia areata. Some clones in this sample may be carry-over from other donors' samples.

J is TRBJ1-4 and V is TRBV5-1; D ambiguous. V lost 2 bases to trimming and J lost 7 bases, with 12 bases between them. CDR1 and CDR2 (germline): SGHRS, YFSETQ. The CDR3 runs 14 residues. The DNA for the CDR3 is TGCGCCAGCAGCTTCAAGGGTGGCGGTGAAAAACTGTTTTTT. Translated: CASSFKGGGEKLFF.

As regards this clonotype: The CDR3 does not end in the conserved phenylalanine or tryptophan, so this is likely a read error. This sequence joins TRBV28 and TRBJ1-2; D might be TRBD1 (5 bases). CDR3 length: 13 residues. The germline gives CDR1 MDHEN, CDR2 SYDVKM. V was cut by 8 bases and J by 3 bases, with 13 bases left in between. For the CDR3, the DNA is TGTGCCAGCTCGTTGGGGGATTACTATGGCTACACCTTA. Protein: CASSLGDYYGYTL.

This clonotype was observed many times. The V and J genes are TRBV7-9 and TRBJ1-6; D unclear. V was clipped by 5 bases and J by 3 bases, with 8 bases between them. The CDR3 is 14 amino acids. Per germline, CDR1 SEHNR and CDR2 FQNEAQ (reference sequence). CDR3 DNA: TGTGCCAGCAGCGGATCCGACTATAATTCACCCCTCCACTTT. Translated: CASSGSDYNSPLHF.

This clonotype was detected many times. CDR3 DNA: TGTGCCACTGCCGGGACAGGGAGGGAGAATTCACCCCTCCACTTT. Protein product: CATAGTGRENSPLHF. The V gene is TRBV10-3, the J gene TRBJ1-6, with 9 bases fitting TRBD1. This CDR3 is 15 amino acids long. Germline V CDR1 and CDR2: ENHRY, SYGVKD. With 10 bases clipped from V and 7 bases from J, the junction kept 11 bases outside the gene matches.

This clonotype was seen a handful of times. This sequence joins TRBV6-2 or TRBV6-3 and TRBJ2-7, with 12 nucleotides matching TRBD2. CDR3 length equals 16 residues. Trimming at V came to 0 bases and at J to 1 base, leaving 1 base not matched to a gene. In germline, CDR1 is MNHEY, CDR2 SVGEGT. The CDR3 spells CASSYSTSGGSYEQYF. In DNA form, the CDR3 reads TGTGCCAGCAGTTACTCGACTAGCGGGGGTTCCTACGAGCAGTACTTC.

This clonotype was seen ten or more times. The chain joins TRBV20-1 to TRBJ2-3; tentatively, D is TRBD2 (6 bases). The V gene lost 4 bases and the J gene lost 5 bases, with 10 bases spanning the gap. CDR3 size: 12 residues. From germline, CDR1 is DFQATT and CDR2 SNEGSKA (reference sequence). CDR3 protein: CSAMGGVDTQYF. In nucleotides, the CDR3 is TGCAGTGCTATGGGGGGTGTAGATACGCAGTATTTT.

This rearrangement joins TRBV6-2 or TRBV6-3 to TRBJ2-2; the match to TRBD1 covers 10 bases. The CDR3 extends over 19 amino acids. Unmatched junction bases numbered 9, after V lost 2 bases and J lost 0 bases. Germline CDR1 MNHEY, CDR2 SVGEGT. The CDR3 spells CASSYGTGVELANTGELFF. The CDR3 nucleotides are TGTGCCAGCAGTTACGGGACAGGGGTTGAACTCGCGAACACCGGGGAGCTGTTTTTT.

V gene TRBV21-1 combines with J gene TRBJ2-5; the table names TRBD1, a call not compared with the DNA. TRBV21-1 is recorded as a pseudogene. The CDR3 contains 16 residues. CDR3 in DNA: TGTGCCAGCAGCAATGCCCGGGACAGGCGCCAAGAGACCCAGTACTTC. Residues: CASSNARDRRQETQYF.

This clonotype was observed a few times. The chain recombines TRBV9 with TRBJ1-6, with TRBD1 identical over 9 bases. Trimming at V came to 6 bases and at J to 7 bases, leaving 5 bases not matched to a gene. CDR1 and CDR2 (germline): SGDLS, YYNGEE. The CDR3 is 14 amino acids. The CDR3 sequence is CASTPDRGNSPLHF. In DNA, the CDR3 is TGTGCCAGCACCCCGGACAGGGGAAATTCACCCCTCCACTTT.

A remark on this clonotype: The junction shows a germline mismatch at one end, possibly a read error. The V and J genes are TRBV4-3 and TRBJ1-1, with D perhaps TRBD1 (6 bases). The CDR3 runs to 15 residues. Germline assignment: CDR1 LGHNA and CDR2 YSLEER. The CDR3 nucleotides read TGCGCCAGCAGCCAAGATAGGGGGTTGAACGCTGAAGCTTTCTTT. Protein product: CASSQDRGLNAEAFF.

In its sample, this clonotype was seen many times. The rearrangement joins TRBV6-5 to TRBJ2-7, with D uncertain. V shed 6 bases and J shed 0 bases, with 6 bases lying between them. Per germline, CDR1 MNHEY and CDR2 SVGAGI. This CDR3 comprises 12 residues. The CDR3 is CASSPGSYEQYF. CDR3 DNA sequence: TGTGCCAGCAGCCCCGGCTCCTACGAGCAGTACTTC.

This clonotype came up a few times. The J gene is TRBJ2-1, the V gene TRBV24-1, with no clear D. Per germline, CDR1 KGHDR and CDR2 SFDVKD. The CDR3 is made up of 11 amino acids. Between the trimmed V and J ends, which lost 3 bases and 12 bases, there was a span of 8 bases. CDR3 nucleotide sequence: TGTGCCACCAGTGATGTTTCTAGGCAGTTCTTC. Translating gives CATSDVSRQFF.

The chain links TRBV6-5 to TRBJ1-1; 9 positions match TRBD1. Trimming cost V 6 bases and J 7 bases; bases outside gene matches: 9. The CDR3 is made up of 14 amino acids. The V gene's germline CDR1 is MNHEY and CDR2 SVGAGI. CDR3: CASRHRDRVYEAFF. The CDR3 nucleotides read TGTGCCAGCAGACACCGGGACAGGGTTTATGAAGCTTTCTTT.

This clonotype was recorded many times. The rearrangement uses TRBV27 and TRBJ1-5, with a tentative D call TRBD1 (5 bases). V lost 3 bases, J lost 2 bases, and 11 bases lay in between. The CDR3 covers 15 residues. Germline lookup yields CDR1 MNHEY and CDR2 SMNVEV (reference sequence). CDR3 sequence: CASSFDSTGNQPQHF. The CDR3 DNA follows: TGTGCCAGCAGTTTCGATTCGACAGGCAATCAGCCCCAGCATTTT.

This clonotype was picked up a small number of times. DNA for the CDR3: TGTGCCACCAGTGAAATATCTAGCGGGGGGGCACAAGATACGCAGTATTTT. Residues: CATSEISSGGAQDTQYF. The chain couples TRBV24-1 to TRBJ2-3; TRBD2 agrees at 12 bases. This CDR3 has 17 amino acids. The trim removed 4 bases at V and 5 bases at J, leaving 9 bases unmatched. Germline CDR1 reads KGHDR; CDR2 reads SFDVKD.

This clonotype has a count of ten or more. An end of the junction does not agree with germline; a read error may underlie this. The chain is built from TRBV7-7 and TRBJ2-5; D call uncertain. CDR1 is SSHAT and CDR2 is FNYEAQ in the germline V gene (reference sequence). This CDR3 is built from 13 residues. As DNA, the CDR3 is TGTGCTAGCAGCTTAGTTGGGGAAAAGACCCAGTACTTC. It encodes CASSLVGEKTQYF.

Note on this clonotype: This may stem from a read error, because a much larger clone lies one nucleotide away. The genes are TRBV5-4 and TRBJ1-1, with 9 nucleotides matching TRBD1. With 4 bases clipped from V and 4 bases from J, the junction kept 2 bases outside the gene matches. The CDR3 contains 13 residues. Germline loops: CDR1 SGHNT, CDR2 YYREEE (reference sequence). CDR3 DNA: TGTGCCAGCAGCATGACAGGGGGCACTGAAGCTTTCTTT. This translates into CASSMTGGTEAFF.

The CDR3 region has the DNA TGTGCCATCAGTGAAGCCCTAGGCGAGCAGTACTTC. Amino acids: CAISEALGEQYF. This chain links TRBV10-3 with TRBJ2-7; D ambiguous. Trimming left V 3 bases short and J 6 bases short, with 9 bases between. In germline, CDR1 is ENHRY, CDR2 SYGVKD. The CDR3 runs to 12 residues.

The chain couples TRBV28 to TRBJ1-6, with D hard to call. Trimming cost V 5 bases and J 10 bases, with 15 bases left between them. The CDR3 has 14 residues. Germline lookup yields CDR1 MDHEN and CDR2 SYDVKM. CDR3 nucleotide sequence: TGTGCCAGCAGTGGCGGGCAGGCTCGCTCACCCCTCCACTTT. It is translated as CASSGGQARSPLHF.

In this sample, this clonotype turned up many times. CDR3 loop: CASSSGLSGTDTQYF. DNA of the CDR3: TGCGCCAGCAGCTCGGGATTGTCAGGCACAGATACGCAGTATTTT. The rearrangement links TRBV5-1 to TRBJ2-3, with D possibly TRBD2 on 5 matching bases. The germline V gene encodes CDR1 SGHRS and CDR2 YFSETQ. V shed 3 bases and J shed 1 base, with 12 bases lying between them. This CDR3 has 15 residues.

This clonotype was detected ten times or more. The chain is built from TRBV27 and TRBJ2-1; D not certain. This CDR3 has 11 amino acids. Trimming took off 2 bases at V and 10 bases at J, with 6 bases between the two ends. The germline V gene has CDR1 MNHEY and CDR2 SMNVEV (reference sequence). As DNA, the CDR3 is TGTGCCAGCAGTTTAAGGGCAGAGCAGTTCTTC. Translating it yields CASSLRAEQFF.

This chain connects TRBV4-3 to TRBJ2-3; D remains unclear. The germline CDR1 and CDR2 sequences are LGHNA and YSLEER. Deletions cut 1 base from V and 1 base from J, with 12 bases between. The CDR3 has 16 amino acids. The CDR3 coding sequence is TGCGCCAGCAGCCAAGGCATGCCTACCCGCACAGATACGCAGTATTTT. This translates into CASSQGMPTRTDTQYF.